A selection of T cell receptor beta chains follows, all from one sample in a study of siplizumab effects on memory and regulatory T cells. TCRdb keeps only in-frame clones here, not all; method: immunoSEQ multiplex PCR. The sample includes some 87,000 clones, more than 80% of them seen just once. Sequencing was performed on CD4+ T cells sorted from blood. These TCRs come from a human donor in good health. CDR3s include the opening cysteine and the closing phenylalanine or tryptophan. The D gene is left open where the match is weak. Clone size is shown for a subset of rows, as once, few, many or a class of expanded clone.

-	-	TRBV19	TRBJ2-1	CASSIGGANEQFF	TGTGCCAGTAGTATAGGAGGGGCTAATGAGCAGTTCTTC
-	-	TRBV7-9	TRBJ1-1	CASSLAQTGEAFF	TGTGCCAGCAGCTTAGCTCAAACAGGGGAAGCTTTCTTT
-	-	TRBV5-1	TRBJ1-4	CASSLVSGPEKLFF	TGCGCCAGCAGCTTGGTGTCAGGGCCTGAAAAACTGTTTTTT
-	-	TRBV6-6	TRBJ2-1	CASSFRDPILNNEQFF	TGTGCCAGCAGTTTCCGGGACCCCATTCTAAACAATGAGCAGTTCTTC
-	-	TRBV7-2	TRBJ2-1	CASSLEMAGFSYNEQFF	TGTGCCAGCAGCTTAGAAATGGCAGGGTTCTCCTACAATGAGCAGTTCTTC
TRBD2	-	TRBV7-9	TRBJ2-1	CASSLVYLAGRSYNEQFF	TGTGCCAGCAGCTTAGTATACCTAGCGGGAAGGTCCTACAATGAGCAGTTCTTC
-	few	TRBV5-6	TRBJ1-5	CASTVQGQAQPQHF	TGTGCCAGCACTGTACAGGGTCAGGCTCAGCCCCAGCATTTT
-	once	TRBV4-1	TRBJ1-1	CASSQLRTVNTEAFF	TGCGCCAGCAGCCAACTAAGGACAGTGAACACTGAAGCTTTCTTT
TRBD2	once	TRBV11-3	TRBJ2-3	CASSRGLAGGDTDTQYF	TGTGCCAGCAGCCGCGGACTAGCGGGAGGTGACACAGATACGCAGTATTTT
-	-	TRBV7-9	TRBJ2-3	CASSSSEDTQYF	TGTGCCAGCAGCTCCTCGGAGGATACGCAGTATTTT
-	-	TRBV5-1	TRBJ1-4	CASSNTPGWTNEKLFF	TGCGCCAGCAGCAATACTCCTGGGTGGACTAATGAAAAACTGTTTTTT
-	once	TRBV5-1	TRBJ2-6	CASSPSSGANVLTF	TGCGCCAGCAGTCCGAGCTCTGGGGCCAACGTCCTGACTTTC
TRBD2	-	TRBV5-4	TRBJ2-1	CASSLGLAGGIYEQFF	TGTGCCAGCAGCTTGGGTCTAGCGGGAGGTATCTATGAGCAGTTCTTC
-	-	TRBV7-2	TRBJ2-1	CASSLVSEEQFF	TGTGCCAGCAGCTTAGTTAGCGAAGAGCAGTTCTTC
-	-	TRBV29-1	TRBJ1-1	CSVELTGGPEAFF	TGCAGCGTTGAACTAACAGGTGGGCCAGAAGCTTTCTTT
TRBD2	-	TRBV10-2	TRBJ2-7	CASRAGTSGSYEQYF	TGCGCCAGCAGGGCCGGGACTAGCGGGAGTTACGAGCAGTACTTC
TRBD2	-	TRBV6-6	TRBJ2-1	CASSTLAGHYNEQFF	TGTGCCAGCAGCACACTAGCGGGTCACTACAATGAGCAGTTCTTC
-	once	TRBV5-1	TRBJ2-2	CASQRGGRDTGELFF	TGCGCCAGCCAACGGGGAGGACGAGACACCGGGGAGCTGTTTTTT
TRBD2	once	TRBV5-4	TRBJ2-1	CASSSSGSYNEQFF	TGTGCCAGCAGCTCGAGCGGGAGCTACAATGAGCAGTTCTTC
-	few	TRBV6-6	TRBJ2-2	CASSYVGPNTGELFF	TGTGCCAGCAGTTACGTCGGACCCAACACCGGGGAGCTGTTTTTT
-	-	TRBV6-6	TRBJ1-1	CASSYKQDTEAFF	TGTGCCAGCAGTTATAAACAAGACACTGAAGCTTTCTTT
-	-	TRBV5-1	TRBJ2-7	CASSAGQPPNEQYF	TGCGCCAGCAGCGCGGGACAGCCCCCCAACGAGCAGTACTTC
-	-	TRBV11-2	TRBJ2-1	CASSLTGARNEQFF	TGTGCCAGCAGCTTGACGGGGGCCAGGAATGAGCAGTTCTTC
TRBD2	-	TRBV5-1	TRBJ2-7	CASSQTKGTSGYEQYF	TGCGCCAGCAGCCAGACAAAAGGGACTAGCGGCTACGAGCAGTACTTC
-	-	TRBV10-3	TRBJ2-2	CAIRGQDTGELFF	TGTGCCATCAGAGGACAAGACACCGGGGAGCTGTTTTTT
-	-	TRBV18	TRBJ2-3	CASSPVEFRDTQYF	TGTGCCAGCTCACCAGTAGAGTTTAGAGATACGCAGTATTTT
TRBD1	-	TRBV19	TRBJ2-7	CASSRDRYSYEQYF	TGTGCCAGTAGCCGGGACAGGTACTCCTACGAGCAGTACTTC
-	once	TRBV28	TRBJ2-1	CASRSGSYNEQFF	TGTGCCAGCAGGAGCGGATCCTACAATGAGCAGTTCTTC
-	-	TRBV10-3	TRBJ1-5	CASTGRPEMQPQHF	TGTGCCAGTACAGGGCGGCCAGAGATGCAGCCCCAGCATTTT
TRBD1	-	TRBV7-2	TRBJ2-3	CASSLGTGSTDTQYF	TGTGCCAGCAGCTTAGGGACAGGGAGCACAGATACGCAGTATTTT
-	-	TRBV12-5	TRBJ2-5	CASGSDGAETQYF	TGTGCTAGTGGTTCCGATGGGGCTGAGACCCAGTACTTC
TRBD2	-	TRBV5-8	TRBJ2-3	CASSLLAAGADTQYF	TGTGCCAGCAGCCTCCTAGCGGCCGGGGCAGATACGCAGTATTTT
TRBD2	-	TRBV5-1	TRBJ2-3	CASSLSLAGGPDTQYF	TGCGCCAGCAGCTTATCCCTAGCGGGAGGGCCAGATACGCAGTATTTT
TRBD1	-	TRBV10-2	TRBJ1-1	CASSVVDRVSGTEAFF	TGCGCCAGCAGTGTTGTAGACAGGGTTTCTGGCACTGAAGCTTTCTTT
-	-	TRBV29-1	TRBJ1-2	CSVFRQGEGYGYTF	TGCAGCGTTTTCCGACAAGGGGAAGGATATGGCTACACCTTC
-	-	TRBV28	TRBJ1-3	CASGRHTIYF	TGTGCCAGCGGGCGCCACACCATATATTTT
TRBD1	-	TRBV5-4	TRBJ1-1	CASSKSRGQPGNTEAFF	TGTGCCAGCAGCAAGTCGAGGGGACAGCCGGGGAACACTGAAGCTTTCTTT
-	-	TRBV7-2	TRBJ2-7	CASSFAVNYEQYF	TGTGCCAGCAGCTTCGCGGTTAACTACGAGCAGTACTTC
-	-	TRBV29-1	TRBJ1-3	CSVAVSGNTIYF	TGCAGCGTTGCTGTCTCTGGAAACACCATATATTTT
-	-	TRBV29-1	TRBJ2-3	CSAQYGDTQYF	TGCAGCGCGCAATATGGGGATACGCAGTATTTT
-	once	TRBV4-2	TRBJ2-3	CASSQGARETDTQYF	TGTGCCAGCAGCCAAGGGGCGCGAGAAACAGATACGCAGTATTTT
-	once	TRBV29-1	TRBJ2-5	CSVVSGVETQYF	TGCAGCGTTGTAAGCGGCGTAGAGACCCAGTACTTC
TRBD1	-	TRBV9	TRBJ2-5	CASSVGQGKETQYF	TGTGCCAGCAGCGTCGGACAGGGGAAAGAGACCCAGTACTTC
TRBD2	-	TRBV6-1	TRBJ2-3	CASSGSGGRADTQYF	TGTGCCAGCAGTGGAAGCGGCGGGAGGGCAGATACGCAGTATTTT
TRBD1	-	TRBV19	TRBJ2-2	CASRPKPGQGNTGELFF	TGTGCCAGTAGACCTAAACCGGGACAGGGGAACACCGGGGAGCTGTTTTTT
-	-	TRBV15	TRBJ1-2	CATSPSPPGTNYGYTF	TGTGCCACCAGCCCGTCGCCCCCGGGGACAAACTATGGCTACACCTTC
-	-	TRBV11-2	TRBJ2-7	CASSLGPAGYEQYF	TGTGCCAGCAGCTTAGGGCCGGCCGGTTACGAGCAGTACTTC
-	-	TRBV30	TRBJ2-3	CAWKKQKIPTDTQYF	TGTGCCTGGAAAAAACAGAAAATTCCCACAGATACGCAGTATTTT
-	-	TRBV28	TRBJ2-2	CASMERNTGELFF	TGTGCCAGCATGGAGAGGAACACCGGGGAGCTGTTTTTT
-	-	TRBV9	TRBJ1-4	CASSVEWGELFF	TGTGCCAGCAGCGTAGAGTGGGGTGAACTGTTTTTT
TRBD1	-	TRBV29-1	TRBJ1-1	CSVEGQGSGNTEAFF	TGCAGCGTTGAGGGACAGGGGAGTGGGAACACTGAAGCTTTCTTT
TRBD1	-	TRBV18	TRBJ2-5	CASSRDRGEETQYF	TGTGCCAGCTCAAGGGACAGGGGAGAAGAGACCCAGTACTTC
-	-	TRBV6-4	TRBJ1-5	CASSVLLGARRGQPQHF	TGTGCCAGCAGTGTCCTGTTGGGGGCGCGTAGGGGTCAGCCCCAGCATTTT
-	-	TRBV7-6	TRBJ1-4	CASSTNEKLFF	TGTGCCAGCAGCACTAATGAAAAACTGTTTTTT
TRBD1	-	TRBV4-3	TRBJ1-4	CASSQVGGTGREKLFF	TGCGCCAGCAGCCAAGTCGGGGGGACAGGGAGGGAAAAACTGTTTTTT
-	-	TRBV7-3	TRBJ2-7	CASSLSQGPHEQYF	TGTGCCAGCAGCTTATCGCAAGGCCCCCACGAGCAGTACTTC
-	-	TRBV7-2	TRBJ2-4	CASSSSGAKNIQYF	TGTGCCAGCAGCTCCAGCGGGGCCAAAAACATTCAGTACTTC
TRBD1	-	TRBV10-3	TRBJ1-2	CAISGDRGRDGYTF	TGTGCCATCAGTGGCGACAGGGGGAGAGATGGCTACACCTTC
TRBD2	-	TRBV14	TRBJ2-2	CASSRLAHTGELFF	TGTGCCAGCAGCCGACTAGCCCACACCGGGGAGCTGTTTTTT
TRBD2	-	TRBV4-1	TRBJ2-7	CASSQWTEGLADEQYF	TGCGCCAGCAGCCAATGGACGGAGGGACTAGCTGACGAGCAGTACTTC